A selection of T cell receptor beta chains follows, all from one sample in a study of cytomegalovirus exposure and HLA in healthy donors. TCRdb's copy holds only in-frame clones and misses some; the assay was immunoSEQ multiplex PCR. The repertoire consists of some 130,000 clones, with approximately 61% occurring once and the leading ten covering 2% to 2.5%. The sequenced material came from PBMCs. Receptors originate from a woman in her thirties or forties in good health and CMV-seronegative. Both conserved end residues are part of each CDR3. D genes are given only for firm matches. Size tells how often a clone was seen (once, few, many) or the class of an expanded clone, and some rows leave it out.

-,-,TRBV6-5,TRBJ2-2,16,TGTGCCAGCAGTTACTCGTGGGGAGCGGGCACCGGGGAGCTGTTTTTT,CASSYSWGAGTGELFF
-,TRBD1,TRBV18,TRBJ1-1,16,TGTGCCAGCTCAACCCGGGACAGGGTCATGAACACTGAAGCTTTCTTT,CASSTRDRVMNTEAFF
few,TRBD1,TRBV5-4,TRBJ1-4,14,TGTGCCAGCAGCCCGACAGGGGCGAATGAAAAACTGTTTTTT,CASSPTGANEKLFF
few,-,TRBV10-2,TRBJ2-6,17,TGCGCCAGCAGTCACAGGGTATTGGGCTCTGGGGCCAACGTCCTGACTTTC,CASSHRVLGSGANVLTF
-,TRBD1,TRBV18,TRBJ1-2,13,TGTGCCAGCTCCCCCGGGACAGACTATGGCTACACCTTC,CASSPGTDYGYTF
few,TRBD1,TRBV5-6,TRBJ2-7,14,TGTGCCAGCACCTTTGGGACAGGTCTCAACGAGCAGTACTTC,CASTFGTGLNEQYF
-,TRBD1,TRBV7-2,TRBJ1-2,13,TGTGCCAGCAGCCCCGGGACAGCTTATGGCTACACCTTC,CASSPGTAYGYTF
-,-,TRBV30,TRBJ1-3,13,TGTGCCTGCTCCCCCTTCTCTGGAAACACCATATATTTT,CACSPFSGNTIYF
-,-,TRBV4-1,TRBJ2-3,14,TGCGCCAGCAGCCAGGGAGGCGGAGTTACGATGCAGTATTTT,CASSQGGGVTMQYF
-,-,TRBV2,TRBJ1-6,20,TGTGCCAGCAGTGGATTAGACAGCGAGTTTTTAGTGTCCTATAATTCACCCCTCCACTTT,CASSGLDSEFLVSYNSPLHF
few,-,TRBV28,TRBJ1-3,15,TGTGCCAGCAGTTCCGGGGGAGCGTGGGGAAACACCATATATTTT,CASSSGGAWGNTIYF
-,TRBD2,TRBV10-3,TRBJ2-5,13,TGTGCCATCAGTGAGTCAACGGGGAGGGAGCAGTACTTC,CAISESTGREQYF
-,TRBD2,TRBV4-3,TRBJ2-1,15,TGCGCCAGCAGCCTCCAGGCGGGGGAGTACAATGAGCAGTTCTTC,CASSLQAGEYNEQFF
-,-,TRBV19,TRBJ1-2,9,TGTGCAAGTACCAATGGCTACACCTTC,CASTNGYTF
few,-,TRBV4-1,TRBJ1-2,15,TGCGCCAGCAGCCAAGATTGGGCAGGGCGTTATGGCTACACCTTC,CASSQDWAGRYGYTF
few,-,TRBV28,TRBJ1-1,12,TGTGCCAGCAGTGATAGGACAGTTCAAGCTTTCTTT,CASSDRTVQAFF
-,-,TRBV30,TRBJ1-4,15,TGTGCCTGGAGTGTAAAGGTGACTTCAAATGAAAAACTGTTTTTT,CAWSVKVTSNEKLFF
-,-,TRBV7-6,TRBJ1-3,16,TGTGCCAGCAGCTTAGCGGTCAGGGGCTCTGGAAACACCATATATTTT,CASSLAVRGSGNTIYF
few,TRBD1,TRBV5-8,TRBJ2-3,16,TGTGCCAGCAGCTTGGGGACAGGGCCTAGCACAGATACGCAGTATTTT,CASSLGTGPSTDTQYF
once,-,TRBV18,TRBJ2-7,14,TGTGCCAGCTCACCGGACACCCCCTCCTACGAGCAGTACTTC,CASSPDTPSYEQYF
few,TRBD1,TRBV5-6,TRBJ1-2,15,TGTGCCAGCAGCTTGCTCGGACAGGGGAATGGTGGCTACACCTTC,CASSLLGQGNGGYTF
-,-,TRBV19,TRBJ1-1,17,TGTGCCAGTAGTATCTCCCGCGGGGCTATTATGAACACTGAAGCTTTCTTT,CASSISRGAIMNTEAFF
once,-,TRBV5-4,TRBJ1-2,12,TGTGCCAGCAGCTCCCTTAGCGCAGGCTACACCTTC,CASSSLSAGYTF
-,-,TRBV19,TRBJ1-5,13,TGTGCCAGTAGTATAGGACTCCGGCAGCCCCAGCATTTT,CASSIGLRQPQHF
-,TRBD2,TRBV4-1,TRBJ2-2,16,TGCGCCAGTTCCGGACTAGCGGGGTTAAACACCGGGGAGCTGTTTTTT,CASSGLAGLNTGELFF
-,-,TRBV19,TRBJ2-7,15,TGTGCCAGTAGTATAACCGGGGGTTATCCCTACGAGCAGTACTTC,CASSITGGYPYEQYF